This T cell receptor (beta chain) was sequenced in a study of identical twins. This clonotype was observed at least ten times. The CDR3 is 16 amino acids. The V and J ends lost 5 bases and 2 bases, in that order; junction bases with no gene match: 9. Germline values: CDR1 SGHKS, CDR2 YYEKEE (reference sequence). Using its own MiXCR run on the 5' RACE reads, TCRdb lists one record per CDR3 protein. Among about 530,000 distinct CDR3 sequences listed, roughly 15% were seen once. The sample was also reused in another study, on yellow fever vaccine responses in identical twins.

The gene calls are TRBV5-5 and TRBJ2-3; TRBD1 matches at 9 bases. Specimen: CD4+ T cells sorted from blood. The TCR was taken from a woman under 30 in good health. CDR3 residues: CASSSRWDRDTDTQYF. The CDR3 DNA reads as TGTGCCAGCAGTTCAAGGTGGGACAGGGACACAGATACGCAGTATTTT.